This entry is about one TCR beta chain. The clone's antigen remains unknown. The record has no base qualities; no much larger clone is one base away. TCRbeta CDR3 regions were amplified from genomic DNA by means of the immunoSEQ Assay, a bias-controlled multiplex PCR. As for how the authors treated the data: The number of nucleated cells in each sample was estimated by amplification of reference gene primers within the assay. To quantify the absolute abundance of each unique TCRbeta CDR3 rearrangement, sequence reads were collapsed and filtered. For each sample, productive Simpson clonality was calculated as the square root of Simpson's diversity index across productive rearrangements. This immuneACCESS table, as held by TCRdb, lists in-frame sequences with V and J called but not all clones. Of the missing ones, under half trace to an unresolved V gene in checked studies; the others have no known cause. For V, J and clone size, that table is used; D and trimming come from the DNA. The sample table shows approximately 270,000 clones, and about four fifths are seen once. 15% to 17% of the sample is taken by the ten largest.

These data originate in a study of blood T cell repertoires in COVID-19 (dated by TCRdb to about 2020). Concerning the study at large: Collaborator samples came from the United States, Italy and Spain and covered acute and convalescent phases of COVID-19. The material from the prospective study consisted of cDNA or gDNA derived from T cells, B-cell-depleted T cells, or PBMCs. The dataset comprised deeply sampled blood TCRbeta repertoires from subjects exposed to, actively infected with, or recovered from COVID-19. The repertoires were released in a freely available public database meant as a resource for research on the immune response to SARS-CoV-2. Samples came from the ongoing ImmuneRACE study (first 160 participants) plus 1,254 subjects from 6 global collaborators. Nearly every sample came with metadata listing a de-identified subject ID, COVID-19 status, age in years and sex. Where available, HLA class I and class II types were taken from metadata supplied by the sample provider and were not determined by assay-based typing. What the study reported, not specific to this receptor: The amount of clinical and demographic metadata varied by source and participant and was provided uncurated.

At one collaborating source in Seattle, patients were enrolled during active infection and were followed longitudinally through the course of disease. Whole blood was collected in K2EDTA tubes by collaborating institutions according to the institutions' own protocols. For TCRbeta analysis, collaborators shipped samples in one of three forms: frozen whole blood, isolated PBMCs, or DNA extracted from either of those sample types. The source material was peripheral blood. This TCR was sampled from a person between 65 and 80 years old with COVID-19, enrolled during active disease.

The nucleotide sequence reads as follows: TGTGCCAGCAGCTTATCTGGACAGTACACTGAAGCTTTCTTT. It specifies CASSLSGQYTEAFF. The chain joins TRBV7-3 to TRBJ1-1; perhaps TRBD1 is the D gene, with 6 bases matching. The CDR3, cysteine through phenylalanine, is 14 amino acids long. Of all the DNA, just the CDR3 is kept, 42 bases in frame from base 1. Trimming removed 2 bases from V and 3 bases from J, leaving 10 bases between the germline ends. Via the germline V gene, CDR1 is SGHTA and CDR2 FQGTGA. The variable domain in full, with residues beyond the CDR3 obtained from the reference TRBV7-3 and TRBJ1-1 genes, is GAGVSQTPSNKVTEKGKYVELRCDPISGHTALYWYRQSLGQGPEFLIYFQGTGAADDSGLPNDRFFAVRPEGSVSTLKIQRTERGDSAVYLCASSLSGQYTEAFFGQGTRLTVV.